The rows below give T cell receptor beta chains drawn from one sample of a study of radiotherapy plus CTLA-4 blockade in lung cancer. Sequenced by immunoSEQ multiplex PCR; TCRdb stores in-frame clones only, minus some. The top ten clones hold about 2.6% of a sample with around 44,000 clones, 70% to 80% of them seen once. The sequences come from peripheral blood, collected from a patient treated with radiotherapy plus ipilimumab. Every receptor here comes from a human donor with non-small cell lung cancer whose response to radiotherapy plus ipilimumab could not be evaluated. The CDR3 runs from the conserved cysteine through the conserved F or W. The D gene is left open where the match is weak. Clone size is stated in some rows and not others, as once, few, many or a class when expanded.

TRBV6-6	TRBJ1-2	.	TRBD1	CASSEDRGYGYTF	TGTGCCAGCAGCGAGGACAGGGGGTATGGCTACACCTTC
TRBV7-9	TRBJ2-5	.	.	CASSLLTGSETQYF	TGTGCCAGCAGCTTATTAACAGGGTCGGAGACCCAGTACTTC
TRBV5-1	TRBJ1-3	.	TRBD1	CASSRTGGTSGNTIYF	TGCGCCAGCAGCAGGACAGGGGGGACCTCTGGAAACACCATATATTTT
TRBV14	TRBJ2-7	.	.	CASRKDSSYEQYF	TGTGCCAGCCGCAAGGACAGCTCCTACGAGCAGTACTTC
TRBV6-5	TRBJ2-3	.	TRBD2	CASSGGVGDTQYF	TGTGCCAGCAGTGGGGGGGTGGGAGATACGCAGTATTTT
TRBV29-1	TRBJ1-5	once	TRBD1	CSVVGQGNQPQHF	TGCAGCGTTGTAGGACAGGGGAATCAGCCCCAGCATTTT
TRBV13	TRBJ1-1	.	.	CASRNRGGARTEAFF	TGTGCCAGCAGAAACCGAGGAGGAGCAAGGACTGAAGCTTTCTTT
TRBV4-3	TRBJ2-3	.	.	CASSLGGDRGSTDTQYF	TGCGCCAGCAGCCTGGGTGGGGATCGGGGGAGCACAGATACGCAGTATTTT
TRBV7-2	TRBJ2-7	.	.	CASSFSLLVSEQYF	TGTGCCAGCAGCTTTAGCCTCCTGGTTAGCGAGCAGTACTTC
TRBV23-1	TRBJ1-2	.	.	CASSQTGKDYGYTF	TGCGCCAGCAGTCAAACAGGGAAGGACTATGGCTACACCTTC
TRBV15	TRBJ2-1	.	.	CATSRVGPYNEQFF	TGTGCCACCAGCAGAGTTGGGCCCTACAATGAGCAGTTCTTC
TRBV19	TRBJ2-7	few	.	CASSMVDGGAGYEQYF	TGTGCCAGTAGTATGGTCGATGGGGGGGCTGGATACGAGCAGTACTTC
TRBV9	TRBJ1-1	.	.	CASSGRPSRANTEAFF	TGTGCCAGCAGCGGTCGGCCCTCCAGGGCAAACACTGAAGCTTTCTTT
TRBV28	TRBJ1-4	few	TRBD1	CASSFHLGQINEKLFF	TGTGCCAGCAGTTTTCACTTGGGACAGATTAATGAAAAACTGTTTTTT
TRBV5-1	TRBJ2-5	.	.	CASSLAVPGGETQYF	TGCGCCAGCAGCTTGGCCGTGCCAGGGGGGGAGACCCAGTACTTC
TRBV2	TRBJ1-6	.	.	CASTSGSYNSPLHF	TGTGCCAGCACCTCGGGATCCTATAATTCACCCCTCCACTTT
TRBV7-2	TRBJ2-5	few	.	CASSLGRETQYF	TGTGCCAGCAGCTTAGGGAGGGAGACCCAGTACTTC
TRBV29-1	TRBJ1-2	.	.	CSVEFGRKASNYGYTF	TGCAGCGTTGAGTTTGGCAGGAAGGCCTCTAACTATGGCTACACCTTC
TRBV7-3	TRBJ2-1	.	TRBD2	CASSLAAGAYNEQFF	TGTGCCAGCAGCTTAGCAGCGGGAGCTTACAATGAGCAGTTCTTC
TRBV9	TRBJ2-6	.	.	CASSARRGLGGANVLTF	TGTGCCAGCAGCGCGAGGCGGGGCTTGGGGGGGGCCAACGTCCTGACTTTC
TRBV7-9	TRBJ2-1	.	TRBD2	CASSLAQRGGSGEQFF	TGTGCCAGCAGCTTAGCCCAGCGGGGGGGATCGGGGGAGCAGTTCTTC
TRBV5-4	TRBJ2-1	.	TRBD2	CASSLGGGGGWNEQFF	TGTGCCAGCAGCTTGGGTGGCGGGGGGGGCTGGAATGAGCAGTTCTTC
TRBV29-1	TRBJ1-2	.	.	CSVPNPGGPGTF	TGCAGCGTACCAAACCCCGGGGGGCCTGGCACCTTC
TRBV11-2	TRBJ2-7	few	TRBD1	CASSLQGASIYEQYF	TGTGCCAGCAGCTTACAGGGGGCGTCCATCTACGAGCAGTACTTC
TRBV7-4	TRBJ1-5	.	.	CASSPGTHNFNQPQHF	TGTGCCAGCAGCCCCGGGACTCATAACTTCAATCAGCCCCAGCATTTT
TRBV19	TRBJ2-2	.	.	CATAAGRNTGELFF	TGTGCCACCGCTGCGGGGCGCAACACCGGGGAGCTGTTTTTT
TRBV2	TRBJ2-7	.	TRBD1	CASDRGSSEQYF	TGTGCCAGCGACAGGGGTTCCAGCGAGCAGTACTTC
TRBV6-1	TRBJ2-2	few	TRBD2	CASSERRGAAGELFF	TGTGCCAGCAGTGAAAGGCGGGGGGCGGCCGGGGAGCTGTTTTTT
TRBV30	TRBJ2-1	.	.	CAWSAIQTSEQFF	TGTGCCTGGAGTGCCATTCAGACATCTGAGCAGTTCTTC
TRBV7-9	TRBJ1-3	.	TRBD1	CASTPDRATTSGNTIYF	TGTGCCAGCACCCCAGACAGGGCTACTACCTCTGGAAACACCATATATTTT
TRBV14	TRBJ2-1	.	.	CASSQRFNRVDEQFF	TGTGCCAGCAGCCAAAGATTTAACAGGGTGGATGAGCAGTTCTTC
TRBV2	TRBJ1-2	.	.	CASTSDSDYGYTF	TGTGCCAGCACCTCAGACAGTGACTATGGCTACACCTTC
TRBV7-2	TRBJ2-4	.	TRBD2	CASSQAGAVNIQYF	TGTGCCAGCAGTCAAGCGGGAGCTGTAAACATTCAGTACTTC
TRBV15	TRBJ1-4	.	.	CATSRDFGATNEKLFF	TGTGCCACCAGCAGAGATTTCGGGGCAACTAATGAAAAACTGTTTTTT
TRBV11-2	TRBJ2-7	.	TRBD2	CASSSGGYEQYF	TGTGCCAGCAGCTCCGGGGGGTACGAGCAGTACTTC